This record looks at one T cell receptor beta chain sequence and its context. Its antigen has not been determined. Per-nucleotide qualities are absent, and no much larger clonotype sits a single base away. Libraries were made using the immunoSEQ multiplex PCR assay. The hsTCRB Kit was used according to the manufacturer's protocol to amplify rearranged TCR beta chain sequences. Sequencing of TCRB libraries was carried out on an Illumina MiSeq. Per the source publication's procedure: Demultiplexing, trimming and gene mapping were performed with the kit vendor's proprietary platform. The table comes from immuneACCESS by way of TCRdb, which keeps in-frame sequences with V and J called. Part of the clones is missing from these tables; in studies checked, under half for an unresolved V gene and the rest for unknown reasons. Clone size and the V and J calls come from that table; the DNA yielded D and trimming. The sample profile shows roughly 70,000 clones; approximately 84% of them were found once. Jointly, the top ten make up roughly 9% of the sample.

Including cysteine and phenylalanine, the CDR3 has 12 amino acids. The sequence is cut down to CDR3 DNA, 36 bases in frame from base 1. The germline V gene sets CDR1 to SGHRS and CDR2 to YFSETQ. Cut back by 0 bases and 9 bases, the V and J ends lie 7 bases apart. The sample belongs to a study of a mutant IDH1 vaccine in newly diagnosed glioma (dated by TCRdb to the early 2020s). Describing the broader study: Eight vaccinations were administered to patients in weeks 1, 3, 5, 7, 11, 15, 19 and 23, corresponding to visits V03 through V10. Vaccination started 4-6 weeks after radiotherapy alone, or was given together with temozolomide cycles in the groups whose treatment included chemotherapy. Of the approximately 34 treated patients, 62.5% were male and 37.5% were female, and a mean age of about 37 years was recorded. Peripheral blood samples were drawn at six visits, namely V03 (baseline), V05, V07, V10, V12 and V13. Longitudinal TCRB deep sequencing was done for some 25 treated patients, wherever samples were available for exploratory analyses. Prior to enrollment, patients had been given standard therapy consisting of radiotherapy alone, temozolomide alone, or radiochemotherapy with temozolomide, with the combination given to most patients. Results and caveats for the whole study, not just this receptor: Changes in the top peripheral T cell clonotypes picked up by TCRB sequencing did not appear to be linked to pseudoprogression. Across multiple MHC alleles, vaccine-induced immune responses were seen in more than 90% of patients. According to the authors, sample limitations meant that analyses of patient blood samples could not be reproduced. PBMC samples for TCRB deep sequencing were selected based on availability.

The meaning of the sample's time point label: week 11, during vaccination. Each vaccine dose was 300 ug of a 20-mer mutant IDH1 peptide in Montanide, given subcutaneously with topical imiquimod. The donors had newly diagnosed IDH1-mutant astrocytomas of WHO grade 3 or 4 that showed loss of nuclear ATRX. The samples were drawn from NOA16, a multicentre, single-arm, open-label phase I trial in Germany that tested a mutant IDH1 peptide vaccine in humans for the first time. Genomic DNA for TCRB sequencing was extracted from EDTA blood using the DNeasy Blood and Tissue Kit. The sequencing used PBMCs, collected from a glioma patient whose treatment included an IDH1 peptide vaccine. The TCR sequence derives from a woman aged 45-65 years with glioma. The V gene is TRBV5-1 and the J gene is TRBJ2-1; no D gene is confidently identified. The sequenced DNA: TGCGCCAGCAGCTTGGGTACCCTTGAGCAGTTCTTC. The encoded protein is CASSLGTLEQFF. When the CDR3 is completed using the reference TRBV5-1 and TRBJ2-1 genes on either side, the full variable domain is KAGVTQTPRYLIKTRGQQVTLSCSPISGHRSVSWYQQTPGQGLQFLFEYFSETQRNKGNFPGRFSGRQFSNSRSEMNVSTLELGDSALYLCASSLGTLEQFFGPGTRLTVL.